The clone carrying this T cell receptor beta chain was counted a few times. The sample comes from a study of control samples from healthy donors and cancer patients. The protocol was immunoSEQ multiplex PCR, while the TCRdb copy is restricted to in-frame clones and leaves out a portion. Among 75,000 to 95,000 clones listed, 70% to 90% were seen once. Specimen: blood. The receptor comes from a woman aged 45-59 years in good health.

CDR3 sequence reads: CASASIKMNTEAFF. CDR3 nucleotides: TGTGCTAGTGCCTCTATCAAGATGAACACTGAAGCTTTCTTT. The rearrangement links TRBV12-5 to TRBJ1-1; no firm D call. CDR3 length: 14 residues. Between the trimmed V and J ends, which lost 7 bases and 0 bases, there was a span of 12 bases. The germline V gene encodes CDR1 LGHNT and CDR2 FRNRAP.